Shown below are 25 T cell receptor beta chains from a single sample sequenced in a study of T cell repertoires in cytomegalovirus infection. These receptors are not linked to any known antigen. TCRdb fed the reads into MiXCR, producing one record per CDR3 protein. The sample holds a few hundred thousand distinct CDR3 sequences, 20% to 30% seen once. Material: cultured PBMCs, obtained from culture after CMV antigen stimulation. Receptors were obtained from a human donor in good health (CMV status not recorded). Some clones in this sample may be carry-over from other donors' samples.

The chain employs TRBV6-2 or TRBV6-3 and TRBJ2-1; 11 bases align to TRBD2. After removal of 6 bases from V and 5 bases from J, the junction contained 6 bases not matched to a gene. Germline V gene data show CDR1 as MNHEY and CDR2 as SVGEGT. The CDR3 has 15 residues. As DNA, the CDR3 is TGTGCCAGCAGCCCACTAGCGGGAGTAAACAATGAGCAGTTCTTC. It translates to CASSPLAGVNNEQFF.

This clonotype showed up many times. The chain combines TRBV7-2 with TRBJ2-1; 7 nucleotides align to TRBD1. The germline gives CDR1 SGHTA, CDR2 FQGNSA. The CDR3 is 15 amino acids. After removal of 3 bases from V and 4 bases from J, the junction contained 6 bases not matched to a gene. CDR3: CASSFTGAGYNEQFF. In DNA form, the CDR3 reads TGTGCCAGCAGCTTCACAGGGGCAGGGTACAATGAGCAGTTCTTC.

At least ten counts were recorded for this clonotype. This chain connects TRBV7-2 to TRBJ2-2; 8 bases fit TRBD1. The CDR3 runs 16 residues. Germline assignment: CDR1 SGHTA and CDR2 FQGNSA. Trimming cost V 5 bases and J 1 base; bases outside gene matches: 6. The CDR3 sequence is CASSGSRGRNTGELFF. Here the CDR3 DNA reads TGTGCCAGCAGCGGTTCCAGGGGGCGGAACACCGGGGAGCTGTTTTTT.

In this sample, this clonotype turned up a few times. The gene calls are TRBV7-9 and TRBJ2-3; weak D call: TRBD2 (6 bases). The CDR3 covers 11 residues. The germline CDR1 and CDR2 sequences are SEHNR and FQNEAQ (reference sequence). V lost 4 bases to trimming and J lost 13 bases, with 12 bases between them. CDR3 coding DNA: TGTGCCAGCAGCTACGGCGAGCGGGAGTATTTT. As protein: CASSYGEREYF.

This clonotype was seen ten or more times. V gene TRBV7-2 combines with J gene TRBJ2-7, with TRBD2 matching 11 bases. The length of the CDR3 is 18 residues. V gave up 1 base and J gave up 0 bases; unmatched junction bases: 8. The germline gives CDR1 SGHTA, CDR2 FQGNSA. The CDR3 sequence is CASSLGRASGRYSYEQYV. The CDR3 region has the DNA TGTGCCAGCAGCTTAGGACGGGCTAGCGGGAGGTACTCCTACGAGCAGTACGTC.

The V call is TRBV28, the J call TRBJ2-7, with TRBD2 identical over 8 bases. The CDR3 has 16 residues. Germline V gene sequence: CDR1 MDHEN, CDR2 SYDVKM. V shed 4 bases, J shed 5 bases, and the junction held 13 bases outside the gene matches. This chain's CDR3 is CASSSPRERESDEQYF. In DNA, the CDR3 is TGTGCCAGCAGTTCTCCTAGGGAGCGGGAGAGCGACGAGCAGTACTTC. The whole variable domain, filled in from reference TRBV28 and TRBJ2-7, reads DVKVTQSSRYLVKRTGEKVFLECVQDMDHENMFWYRQDPGLGLRLIYFSYDVKMKEKGDIPEGYSVSREKKERFSLILESASTNQTSMYLCASSSPRERESDEQYFGPGTRLTVT.

This clonotype came up a few times. At one end the junction does not follow the germline gene, possibly because of a read error. This chain joins TRBV18 and TRBJ1-6, with D perhaps TRBD1 (5 bases). The CDR3 totals 14 residues. Germline loops: CDR1 KGHSH, CDR2 LQKENI. The CDR3 loop reads CASSPDTRDGRQYF. The DNA of the CDR3 is TGTGCCAGCTCACCAGACACTCGGGACGGCCGCCAGTACTTT.

Here the CDR3 reads CASSQVPGLLPDEQFF. In DNA, the CDR3 is TGTGCCAGCAGCCAAGTCCCGGGACTCCTGCCGGATGAGCAGTTCTTC. The rearrangement joins TRBV14 to TRBJ2-1; possibly TRBD2 for D (6 bases). This CDR3 is 16 amino acids long. Looked up from germline, CDR1 is SGHDN and CDR2 is FVKESK. Trimming cost V 1 base and J 8 bases, with 18 bases left between them.

The chain combines TRBV4-1 with TRBJ2-4; D possibly uses TRBD1 or TRBD2 (5 bases each). Germline-derived CDR1 and CDR2 are MGHRA and YSYEKL. Trimming left V 8 bases short and J 6 bases short, with 20 bases between. The CDR3 spans 15 residues. The CDR3 sequence: CASQETVADLNIQYF. CDR3 coding DNA: TGCGCCAGCCAAGAGACAGTTGCGGACTTAAACATTCAGTACTTC.

The chain has TRBV9 and TRBJ1-2; D might be TRBD1 (5 bases). This CDR3 spans 14 amino acids. Germline V lookup: CDR1 SGDLS, CDR2 YYNGEE. V was shortened by 3 bases and J by 4 bases, with 13 bases between the two germline ends. CDR3 nucleotide sequence: TGTGCCAGCAGCGCCGCCGACAGTCCCTATGGCTACACCTTC. Translated: CASSAADSPYGYTF. The variable domain in full, completed from reference TRBV9 and TRBJ1-2, reads DSGVTQTPKHLITATGQRVTLRCSPRSGDLSVYWYQQSLDQGLQFLIQYYNGEERAKGNILERFSAQQFPDLHSELNLSSLELGDSALYFCASSAADSPYGYTFGSGTRLTVV.

This clonotype was detected a few times. The chain joins TRBV27 to TRBJ1-1, with D perhaps matching TRBD1 (5 bases). V lost 5 bases, J lost 7 bases, and 11 bases lay in between. The germline CDR1 and CDR2 sequences are MNHEY and SMNVEV (reference sequence). This CDR3 has 12 amino acids. The CDR3 protein is CASSGRQFEAFF. The CDR3 DNA reads TGTGCCAGCAGTGGGAGACAGTTTGAAGCTTTCTTT.

This chain joins TRBV6-2 or TRBV6-3 and TRBJ1-1; possibly TRBD1 for D (5 bases). Trimming pared 6 bases from V and 13 bases from J, leaving 15 bases between. Germline-derived CDR1 and CDR2 are MNHEY and SVGEGT. The CDR3 sequence is 11 residues long. In DNA form, the CDR3 reads TGTGCCAGCAGCCTCGGACAAGGAGTTTTCTTT. This sequence encodes CASSLGQGVFF.

The chain recombines TRBV7-9 with TRBJ2-7; the D gene is possibly TRBD2 (5 bases). Trimming took 5 bases from V and 0 from J, leaving 11 bases between them. The CDR3 runs 14 residues. Germline lookup yields CDR1 SEHNR and CDR2 FQNEAQ (reference sequence). CDR3 DNA sequence: TGTGCCAGCAGCCAAGCGGCGTACTCCTACGAGCAGTACTTC. Amino acids: CASSQAAYSYEQYF.

The chain couples TRBV4-1 to TRBJ1-2, with a tentative D call TRBD1 (5 bases). Trimming took 4 bases from V and 5 from J, leaving 23 bases between them. CDR3 length: 17 residues. CDR1 MGHRA and CDR2 YSYEKL come from the germline V gene. For the CDR3, the DNA is TGCGCCAGCAGCCCTAAGTCGGGATCGGGGGTCGGGTATGGCTACACCTTC. Amino acid sequence: CASSPKSGSGVGYGYTF.

V gene TRBV29-1 combines with J gene TRBJ2-3; tentative D call: TRBD2 (6 bases). The germline CDR1 and CDR2 sequences are SQVTM and ANQGSEA. Trimming cost V 3 bases and J 0 bases, with 10 bases left between them. This CDR3 comprises 14 residues. The CDR3 spells CSVDTGTSTDTQYF. In DNA form, the CDR3 reads TGCAGCGTTGACACCGGGACTAGCACAGATACGCAGTATTTT.

The chain carries TRBV7-9 and TRBJ1-2; 7 bases are a match to TRBD1. CDR1 is SEHNR and CDR2 is FQNEAQ in the germline V gene (reference sequence). Trimming removed 2 bases from V and 6 bases from J; junction bases left unmatched: 9. This CDR3 has 15 residues. CDR3 protein: CASSLSTEGANGYTF. The CDR3 nucleotides are TGTGCCAGCAGCTTATCTACGGAGGGGGCGAATGGCTACACCTTC. The full variable domain, completed using reference TRBV7-9 and TRBJ1-2, is DTGVSQNPRHKITKRGQNVTFRCDPISEHNRLYWYRQTLGQGPEFLTYFQNEAQLEKSRLLSDRFSAERPKGSFSTLEIQRTEQGDSAMYLCASSLSTEGANGYTFGSGTRLTVV.

This clonotype has a count of ten or more. The gene calls are TRBV7-2 and TRBJ2-1, with D uncertain. Looked up from germline, CDR1 is SGHTA and CDR2 is FQGNSA. The CDR3 extends over 12 amino acids. V gave up 5 bases and J gave up 6 bases, with 8 bases separating them. For the CDR3, the DNA is TGTGCCAGCAGCGCGACGGGCAATGAGCAGTTCTTC. Its translation: CASSATGNEQFF. The complete variable domain, with remaining parts taken from reference TRBV7-2 and TRBJ2-1, reads GAGVSQSPSNKVTEKGKDVELRCDPISGHTALYWYRQSLGQGLEFLIYFQGNSAPDKSGLPSDRFSAERTGGSVSTLTIQRTQQEDSAVYLCASSATGNEQFFGPGTRLTVL.

The V and J genes are TRBV4-1 and TRBJ1-2; D unclear. The V end lost 0 bases, the J end lost 2 bases, and 7 bases lay between the germline ends. The germline V gene has CDR1 MGHRA and CDR2 YSYEKL. The CDR3 consists of 14 residues. CDR3 region: CASSQDGLNYGYTF. The CDR3 DNA reads as TGCGCCAGCAGCCAAGACGGGCTGAACTATGGCTACACCTTC.

This CDR3 is CAISETTGTSPQHF. In DNA form, the CDR3 reads TGTGCCATCAGTGAAACTACTGGGACTTCGCCCCAGCATTTT. V usage is TRBV10-3 and J usage is TRBJ1-5; D is possibly TRBD1 (5 bases). The CDR3 has 14 amino acids. Trimming left V 3 bases short and J 9 bases short, with 15 bases between. Germline V gene sequence: CDR1 ENHRY, CDR2 SYGVKD.

The sample holds a few counts of this clonotype. The chain couples TRBV7-2 to TRBJ2-3; maybe TRBD1 (5 bases). CDR1 is SGHTA and CDR2 is FQGNSA in the germline V gene. The CDR3 is made up of 14 amino acids. The V gene lost 5 bases and the J gene lost 2 bases, with 11 bases spanning the gap. The CDR3 protein is CASSPGAFTDTQYF. The DNA for the CDR3 is TGTGCCAGCAGCCCTGGGGCATTCACAGATACGCAGTATTTT.

The V and J genes are TRBV15 and TRBJ2-5, with TRBD1 identical over 8 bases. The CDR3 spans 17 residues. The V segment lost 0 bases and the J segment 5 bases; nucleotides outside the gene matches: 11. Germline CDR1 is LNHNV and CDR2 is YYDKDF (reference sequence). As DNA, the CDR3 is TGTGCCACCAGCAGAGATCCGAGGGCAGGGGGCAAGGAGACCCAGTACTTC. It encodes CATSRDPRAGGKETQYF.

The table lists this clonotype with a few counts. The gene calls are TRBV7-8 and TRBJ2-2; 7 nucleotides line up with TRBD2. V lost 0 bases to trimming and J lost 7 bases; unmatched junction nucleotides: 5. There are 15 residues in the CDR3. From germline, CDR1 is SGHVS and CDR2 FQNEAQ. CDR3 sequence reads: CASSLARASGGELFF. DNA for the CDR3: TGTGCCAGCAGCTTAGCGCGGGCTAGCGGCGGGGAGCTGTTTTTT.

This chain connects TRBV12-3 or TRBV12-4 to TRBJ2-3; D remains unclear. V dropped 6 bases and J dropped 2 bases, with 12 bases sitting between them. The CDR3 sequence is 14 residues long. This CDR3 is CASSGWGTTDTQYF. The DNA of the CDR3 is TGTGCCAGCAGCGGTTGGGGAACCACAGATACGCAGTATTTT.

The genes are TRBV5-6 and TRBJ1-1; D call uncertain. Trimming took 2 bases from V and 7 from J, leaving 21 bases between them. The CDR3 is 16 residues long. Germline CDR1 SGHDT, CDR2 YYEEEE. CDR3 sequence: CASSFIRVPPQGEAFF. The CDR3 nucleotides are TGTGCCAGCAGCTTTATACGGGTGCCACCCCAAGGTGAAGCTTTCTTT.

The chain employs TRBV2 and TRBJ1-6; 9 nucleotides agree with TRBD1. Looked up from germline, CDR1 is SNHLY and CDR2 is FYNNEI. The CDR3 is 14 amino acids. The ends lost 10 bases at V and 10 bases at J; junction bases unmatched: 11. The CDR3 protein is CATQRGQGGSPLHF. Written as DNA, the CDR3 is TGTGCCACCCAGAGGGGACAGGGAGGCTCACCCCTCCACTTT.